The source of this T cell receptor (beta chain) is a study of blood T cell repertoires in COVID-19. Living in roughly 23 US areas, the participants were between roughly 18 and 95 years of age. Per the original data handling: Reference gene primer amplification gave estimated nucleated cell counts. Measured with immunoSEQ multiplex PCR; TCRdb has only the in-frame clones, and not every one. Clonal size and the V and J genes are those of that table, whereas D and trimming came from the DNA. The sample records 250,000 to 400,000 clones, approximately 88% being singletons. Looked up from germline, CDR1 is ENHRY and CDR2 is SYGVKD. The CDR3 covers 14 residues. Trimming removed 6 bases at V and 0 bases at J, with 8 bases between.

This TCR was sampled from a man between 60 and 75 years old who had recovered from COVID-19. V gene TRBV10-3 combines with J gene TRBJ1-4, with D hard to call. Material: PBMCs or T cells enriched from blood (not recorded which). The DNA of the CDR3 is TGTGCCATCAGACAGAGTTCAACTAATGAAAAACTGTTTTTT. It encodes CAIRQSSTNEKLFF.